This T cell receptor (beta chain) was sequenced for a study of CD8 T cells in Susac syndrome (dated by TCRdb to about 2019). Regarding the study in general: Whether CD8+ T cell activation and differentiation in Susac syndrome was antigen driven was tested using repertoire sequencing. Results the study describes overall, beyond this receptor: The study acknowledged that relatively few individuals were included in the TCR sequencing and HLA analysis.

RNA was extracted using the RNeasy kit, and roughly 0.5 to 1 microgram was reverse transcribed with random hexamers. TCR beta CDR3 regions were amplified with the immunoSEQ multiplex PCR assay covering 54 Vbeta and 13 Jbeta segments. PCR amplification bias was corrected by using a synthetic template baseline for primer optimization and computational correction. The original methods were these. Reads were assigned to V, D and J genes according to IMGT and analyzed in immunoSEQ Analyzer, with only productive sequences retained. Clonality was calculated as one minus the Shannon entropy normalized by log2 of the number of productive unique sequences. Public and private clones were assessed among the 100 most prevalent clones of each patient and control. A clone was defined as Susac-specific if it was absent from the healthy and MS cohorts, from some 1,100 published viral clones and from other ImmuneACCESS disease sequences. TCRdb's own reprocessing of the public reads used fastp at Q25 and MiXCR and kept productive beta chains. Every entry covers one CDR3 protein and lists the most common genes and DNA from its rows. Clone size and V and J calls follow TCRdb, not the original study. Counted in this sample were about 160,000 distinct CDR3 sequences; roughly 94% of them appeared once. Almost 0.095% of the sample is held by the ten biggest clonotypes.

High-throughput TCR beta sequencing profiled peripheral blood CD8+ and CD4+ T cells from healthy donors, Susac syndrome patients and multiple sclerosis patients. The multiple sclerosis controls were treatment-naive patients whose relapsing-remitting disease, either stable or active, fulfilled the revised McDonald criteria. Bulk CD8+ and CD4+ T cells were purified by magnetic negative isolation, whereas CD8+ TEMRA cells were enriched by FACS. Blood was drawn into EDTA tubes, processed within 24 hours, and PBMCs were isolated by density gradient centrifugation. PBMCs intended for TCR sequencing were cryopreserved in liquid nitrogen and were subsequently thawed in a 37 degrees C water bath. The sorted or isolated CD4+, CD8+ and CD8+ TEMRA cells had a purity of 90% or higher. Remarks on this clonotype: It lacks a known antigen. No base qualities exist here, and no much larger clone lies one base off it.

The CDR1 and CDR2 encoded by the germline V gene are SNHLY and FYNNEI. Ends trimmed: V by 5 bases, J by 1 base; bases unmatched to a gene: 9. The CDR3 numbers 16 residues from cysteine through phenylalanine. The kept DNA is CDR3 alone, 48 bases in frame from the first base. Sequencing input: CD4+ T cells from PBMCs. The sequence derives from a human donor with multiple sclerosis. The receptor chain draws on TRBV2 and TRBJ1-1, with 8 central nucleotides matching TRBD1. The DNA sequence is given as TGTGCCAGCAGTTCTAGGAGACAGGGGACGAACACTGAAGCTTTCTTT. Translated, this gives CASSSRRQGTNTEAFF.